One and the same sample provided the 18 T cell receptor beta chains below, sequenced in a study of cytomegalovirus exposure and HLA in healthy donors. A multiplex PCR was run with 60 Vbeta primers and 13 Jbeta primers. Assay: immunoSEQ multiplex PCR; the TCRdb copy retains only in-frame clones and omits some. The sample carries 150,000 or so clones, around 80% recorded once. Sequencing was carried out using PBMCs. The receptors derive from a man aged 25 to 40 in good health and CMV-seropositive.

J is TRBJ2-5 and V is TRBV30; TRBD1 matches at 9 bases. Per the germline V gene, CDR1 is GTSNPN and CDR2 is SVGIG (reference sequence). The CDR3 runs 15 residues. V shed 2 bases and J 1 base; nucleotides not matched to a gene: 5. This CDR3 reads CAWSRGQGFQETQYF. CDR3 coding DNA: TGTGCCTGGAGTCGAGGACAGGGGTTCCAAGAGACCCAGTACTTC.

The chain joins TRBV5-1 to TRBJ2-7; 8 bases map to TRBD1. This CDR3 is 13 amino acids long. V trimming: 5 bases; J trimming: 3 bases; junction bases outside the gene matches: 4. Germline lookup yields CDR1 SGHRS and CDR2 YFSETQ. The CDR3 loop is CASSQGTGYEQYF. The CDR3 bases are TGCGCCAGCAGTCAGGGGACAGGCTACGAGCAGTACTTC.

This clone occurred once. The rearrangement links TRBV7-9 to TRBJ2-3, with D uncertain. Deletions cut 3 bases from V and 6 bases from J, with 10 bases between. This CDR3 comprises 13 residues. Germline V gene data show CDR1 as SEHNR and CDR2 as FQNEAQ (reference sequence). The CDR3 region has the DNA TGTGCCAGCAGCTTCACCCTGGAGGATACGCAGTATTTT. Protein: CASSFTLEDTQYF.

The CDR3 protein is CAVLGSRAYF. In DNA, the CDR3 is TGTGCCGTCTTAGGGTCCAGGGCGTACTTC. The chain has TRBV6-6 and TRBJ2-7, with D possibly matching TRBD1 (5 bases). Trimming shortened V by 11 bases and J by 12 bases, and 17 bases separated the two germline ends. Germline V gene lookup returns CDR1 MNHNY and CDR2 SVGAGI (reference sequence). The CDR3 has 10 residues.

In this sample, this clone turned up once. This chain links TRBV13 with TRBJ2-7, with a possible D match to TRBD1 (6 bases). The CDR3 covers 14 residues. V dropped 0 bases and J dropped 6 bases, with 12 bases sitting between them. The germline V gene encodes CDR1 PRHDT and CDR2 FYEKMQ (reference sequence). The CDR3: CASSLGQGWGEQYF. The CDR3 DNA follows: TGTGCCAGCAGCTTAGGACAGGGTTGGGGCGAGCAGTACTTC.

The V call is TRBV29-1, the J call TRBJ1-5, with D hard to call. The V gene lost 2 bases and the J gene lost 6 bases, with 11 bases spanning the gap. Germline lookup yields CDR1 SQVTM and CDR2 ANQGSEA. The CDR3 totals 13 residues. CDR3 sequence: CSVEIQEGQPQHF. In nucleotides, the CDR3 is TGCAGCGTTGAAATTCAGGAAGGTCAGCCCCAGCATTTT.

This clone occurred a few times. CDR3 in amino acids: CASMGQSNYGYTF. The DNA of the CDR3 is TGTGCCAGCATGGGACAGTCTAACTATGGCTACACCTTC. V is TRBV2 and J is TRBJ1-2; 7 positions agree with TRBD1. V lost 7 bases and J lost 0; bases outside the gene matches: 2. In germline, CDR1 is SNHLY, CDR2 FYNNEI. The length of the CDR3 is 13 residues.

This rearrangement joins TRBV5-6 to TRBJ2-7; TRBD1 agrees at 9 bases. The V gene's germline CDR1 is SGHDT and CDR2 YYEEEE. This CDR3 region has 13 residues. The ends lost 2 bases at V and 5 bases at J; junction bases unmatched: 2. This CDR3 reads CASSLQGANEQYF. CDR3 nucleotide sequence: TGTGCCAGCAGCTTACAGGGGGCGAACGAGCAGTACTTC.

V is TRBV29-1 and J is TRBJ1-3; D might be TRBD1 (6 bases). The germline V gene encodes CDR1 SQVTM and CDR2 ANQGSEA. This CDR3 region has 14 residues. The ends were cut back, 3 bases at V and 4 bases at J, with 13 bases in the middle. CDR3 loop: CSVDPDSVGNTIYF. The CDR3 DNA sequence: TGCAGCGTTGACCCGGACAGTGTCGGAAACACCATATATTTT.

The chain is built from TRBV19 and TRBJ2-7, with a weak D call TRBD2 (6 bases). This CDR3 region has 16 residues. Germline CDR1 is LNHDA and CDR2 is SQIVND (reference sequence). Trimming removed 3 bases at V and 1 base at J, with 16 bases between. The CDR3 nucleotides are TGTGCCAGTAGTATCCGGCGGGAAGAGGGATCCTACGAGCAGTACTTC. Amino acid sequence: CASSIRREEGSYEQYF.

In the case of this clone: This CDR3 is also generated by other DNA sequences in the sample. V gene TRBV18 combines with J gene TRBJ2-7; TRBD2 agrees at 15 bases. The CDR3 loop spans 16 amino acids. Germline assignment: CDR1 KGHSH and CDR2 LQKENI. V lost 2 bases, J lost 3 bases, and 2 bases stayed unmatched. The CDR3 bases are TGTGCCAGCTCACCAGGACTAGCGGGAGGGGTCTACGAGCAGTACTTC. It specifies CASSPGLAGGVYEQYF.

CDR3 nucleotide sequence: TGTGCCAGCAGCTCGGCCAGGGGGAGTCTCTACAATGAGCAGTTCTTC. Protein: CASSSARGSLYNEQFF. V and J are TRBV7-8 and TRBJ2-1, with 7 nucleotides matching TRBD1. The ends lost 4 bases at V and 3 bases at J; junction bases unmatched: 9. CDR1 and CDR2 from the germline V gene are SGHVS and FQNEAQ. The CDR3 runs 16 residues.

The chain joins TRBV18 to TRBJ2-5; TRBD2 might be the D (5 bases). Germline V gene sequence: CDR1 KGHSH, CDR2 LQKENI. The CDR3 loop spans 15 amino acids. The V end lost 3 bases, the J end lost 4 bases, and 15 bases lay between the germline ends. The CDR3 reads CASSPQPGSIETQYF. For the CDR3, the DNA is TGTGCCAGCTCACCCCAACCGGGGTCGATAGAGACCCAGTACTTC.

The rearrangement uses TRBV11-2 and TRBJ1-1; D call uncertain. Germline-derived CDR1 and CDR2 are SGHAT and FQNNGV. The V end was cut by 4 bases, the J end by 7 bases, with 16 bases between. The CDR3 sequence is 14 residues long. This CDR3 reads CASSYKGDEGEAFF. CDR3 in DNA: TGTGCCAGCAGCTATAAGGGAGACGAGGGTGAAGCTTTCTTT.

The rearrangement links TRBV5-6 to TRBJ2-5; 15 bases match TRBD2. This CDR3 comprises 15 residues. The V segment lost 4 bases and the J segment 11 bases; nucleotides outside the gene matches: 9. The germline V gene has CDR1 SGHDT and CDR2 YYEEEE. The CDR3 here is CASSKGLAGGGEQYF. CDR3 DNA: TGTGCCAGCAGCAAGGGACTAGCGGGAGGCGGAGAGCAGTACTTC.

V gene TRBV30 combines with J gene TRBJ2-5; 8 nucleotides agree with TRBD2. V was pared by 2 bases and J by 4 bases, with 6 bases of the junction left unmatched. CDR3 length equals 14 residues. Per germline, CDR1 GTSNPN and CDR2 SVGIG (reference sequence). The CDR3 DNA is TGTGCCTGGAGTTTAACGGGAGGGCGAGAGACCCAGTACTTC. It is translated as CAWSLTGGRETQYF. The full variable domain, its missing parts supplied by reference TRBV30 and TRBJ2-5, is SQTIHQWPATLVQPVGSPLSLECTVEGTSNPNLYWYRQAAGRGLQLLFYSVGIGQISSEVPQNLSASRPQDRQFILSSKKLLLSDSGFYLCAWSLTGGRETQYFGPGTRLLVL.

The rearrangement links TRBV19 to TRBJ1-1, with D possibly being TRBD1 (6 bases). The CDR3 has 12 residues. CDR1 LNHDA and CDR2 SQIVND come from the germline V gene (reference sequence). Trimming stripped 5 bases from V and 3 bases from J, with 7 bases between. In DNA, the CDR3 is TGTGCCAGTAGTCGACAGGACACTGAAGCTTTCTTT. Translating gives CASSRQDTEAFF.

This chain joins TRBV30 and TRBJ1-2, with 7 bases matching TRBD1. The ends lost 3 bases at V and 7 bases at J; junction bases unmatched: 8. Germline CDR1 and CDR2: GTSNPN and SVGIG (reference sequence). The CDR3 loop spans 13 amino acids. DNA for the CDR3: TGTGCCTGGAGGCCGGGCAGGGGGACTGGCTACACCTTC. Protein sequence: CAWRPGRGTGYTF. The whole variable domain, filled in from reference TRBV30 and TRBJ1-2, reads SQTIHQWPATLVQPVGSPLSLECTVEGTSNPNLYWYRQAAGRGLQLLFYSVGIGQISSEVPQNLSASRPQDRQFILSSKKLLLSDSGFYLCAWRPGRGTGYTFGSGTRLTVV.